The text below deals with one TCR beta chain. What it binds is unknown. Study-level results: The larger-cohort validation was restricted to a single TCR beta V-J rearrangement rather than whole repertoires.

Full-length variable regions came from constant-region reverse primers plus semi-nested Nested Universal Primer A PCR. TCRdb itself ran the 5' RACE reads through MiXCR, one entry per CDR3 protein. The sample lists around 30,000 distinct CDR3 sequences, about 28% occurring once. CD25-based Treg depletion was applied to purified naive CD4+ T cells. From germline, CDR1 is MNHEY and CDR2 SVGEGT. The CDR3 spans 16 residues. V shed 6 bases, J shed 4 bases, and the junction held 10 bases outside the gene matches. Sequenced sample: naive CD4+ T cells sorted from a lymph node. The subset: naive CD4+ T cells, CD4+CD45RA+CD25-. The J gene is TRBJ2-3, the V gene TRBV6-2 or TRBV6-3; 10 positions match TRBD1. This TCR was recovered from a female donor with breast cancer. CDR3 DNA sequence: TGTGCCAGCAGACACGGACAGGGGGGGATGGCAGATACGCAGTATTTT. Translating gives CASRHGQGGMADTQYF.